This passage covers 28 T cell receptor beta chains from one sample sequenced in a study of blood T cell repertoires in COVID-19. Repertoires were generated with immunoSEQ multiplex PCR, while TCRdb's copy carries only in-frame clones and drops some. Of 390,000 or so clones detected, around 90% appear once; the ten largest clones hold around 7%. Material for sequencing was peripheral blood. The receptors originated from a young man with active or convalescent COVID-19.

J is TRBJ2-7 and V is TRBV6-5, with 8 bases lining up with TRBD1. CDR3 size: 16 residues. Germline V gene lookup returns CDR1 MNHEY and CDR2 SVGAGI. V lost 2 bases to trimming and J lost 2 bases; unmatched junction nucleotides: 8. For the CDR3, the DNA is TGTGCCAGCAGTTACCATCGTGGGACAGGCGCCTACGAGCAGTACTTC. Translated: CASSYHRGTGAYEQYF.

The V and J genes are TRBV5-1 and TRBJ2-5; 9 bases line up with TRBD1. V gave up 2 bases and J gave up 5 bases; unmatched junction bases: 7. This CDR3 has 15 residues. Germline lookup yields CDR1 SGHRS and CDR2 YFSETQ. CDR3 in amino acids: CASSLLGQGGETQYF. The CDR3 nucleotides read TGCGCCAGCAGCTTACTGGGACAGGGAGGGGAGACCCAGTACTTC.

CDR3 residues: CASSLEGVETQYF. In DNA form, the CDR3 reads TGCGCCAGCAGCTTGGAAGGGGTGGAGACCCAGTACTTC. The rearrangement links TRBV5-1 to TRBJ2-5, with D perhaps TRBD1 (5 bases). CDR3 length: 13 residues. The germline V gene has CDR1 SGHRS and CDR2 YFSETQ. The V and J ends lost 0 bases and 5 bases respectively, with 8 bases between them.

The rearrangement links TRBV7-9 to TRBJ1-5; weak D call: TRBD1 (6 bases). The CDR3 runs to 15 residues. The V gene's germline CDR1 is SEHNR and CDR2 FQNEAQ (reference sequence). Trimming left V 5 bases short and J 0 bases short, with 11 bases between. CDR3 sequence (DNA): TGTGCCAGCAGCCAAGGGACAAGTAGCAATCAGCCCCAGCATTTT. As protein: CASSQGTSSNQPQHF.

With regard to this clone: This same CDR3 is encoded by further DNA sequences in the sample. The V call is TRBV27, the J call TRBJ1-5; a possible D gene is TRBD1 (6 bases). Germline V gene sequence: CDR1 MNHEY, CDR2 SMNVEV (reference sequence). This CDR3 is built from 14 residues. The V end lost 2 bases, the J end lost 4 bases, and 9 bases lay between the germline ends. As DNA, the CDR3 is TGTGCCAGCAGTTTAGGACAGAATAATCAGCCCCAGCATTTT. Its translation: CASSLGQNNQPQHF.

This chain joins TRBV6-5 and TRBJ2-2, with 8 bases aligning to TRBD1. The V and J ends lost 6 bases and 1 base, in that order; junction bases with no gene match: 4. This CDR3 region has 15 residues. Germline V lookup: CDR1 MNHEY, CDR2 SVGAGI. CDR3 DNA: TGTGCCAGCAGACCGACAGGGGTGAACACCGGGGAGCTGTTTTTT. This codes for CASRPTGVNTGELFF.

The chain is built from TRBV6-5 and TRBJ1-3, with a weak D call TRBD1 (6 bases). CDR3 length equals 13 residues. The germline V gene has CDR1 MNHEY and CDR2 SVGAGI. The V gene lost 6 bases and the J gene lost 10 bases, with 16 bases spanning the gap. The CDR3 is CASSWGRLETIYF. The CDR3 coding sequence is TGTGCCAGCAGCTGGGGGCGATTGGAAACCATATATTTT.

This chain uses TRBV6-1 with TRBJ1-1; D remains unclear. Looked up from germline, CDR1 is MNHNS and CDR2 is SASEGT. V lost 5 bases and J lost 3, with 13 bases in between. This CDR3 is built from 14 residues. CDR3 nucleotides: TGTGCCAGCAGTCGGGGTGGTGGGGACACTGAAGCTTTCTTT. Translated, it gives CASSRGGGDTEAFF.

The chain recombines TRBV2 with TRBJ1-1; weak D call: TRBD1 (5 bases). The V gene lost 5 bases and the J gene lost 1 base, with 8 bases spanning the gap. Germline V gives CDR1 SNHLY, CDR2 FYNNEI. The length of the CDR3 is 13 residues. CDR3 region: CASSFQGNTEAFF. The CDR3 DNA reads as TGTGCCAGCAGTTTTCAGGGGAACACTGAAGCTTTCTTT. The entire variable domain, with the rest obtained from reference TRBV2 and TRBJ1-1, is as follows: EPEVTQTPSHQVTQMGQEVILRCVPISNHLYFYWYRQILGQKVEFLVSFYNNEISEKSEIFDDQFSVERPDGSNFTLKIRSTKLEDSAMYFCASSFQGNTEAFFGQGTRLTVV.

The genes are TRBV5-5 and TRBJ2-7; TRBD2 matches 10 bases. The J segment lost 1 base and the V segment lost 4 bases, leaving 8 bases of the junction unmatched. This CDR3 is 16 amino acids long. Germline V gene data show CDR1 as SGHKS and CDR2 as YYEKEE (reference sequence). In DNA form, the CDR3 reads TGTGCCAGCAGCGCACTAGCGGGATTTTCTTCCTACGAGCAGTACTTC. It is translated as CASSALAGFSSYEQYF.

This chain uses TRBV27 with TRBJ2-7, with D possibly matching TRBD2 (6 bases). This CDR3 has 12 amino acids. V lost 10 bases, J lost 2 bases, and 12 bases lay in between. CDR1 is MNHEY and CDR2 is SMNVEV in the germline V gene (reference sequence). The CDR3 sequence: CATRRGPYEQYF. CDR3 bases: TGTGCCACCCGGCGGGGCCCCTACGAGCAGTACTTC.

The chain has TRBV7-9 and TRBJ1-6; D is perhaps TRBD1 (6 bases). Trimming removed 5 bases from V and 7 bases from J, with 15 bases in between. The CDR3 extends over 15 amino acids. Germline V gene data show CDR1 as SEHNR and CDR2 as FQNEAQ (reference sequence). The CDR3 nucleotides are TGTGCCAGCAGCCCTCGGCAGGGGATGAATTCACCCCTCCACTTT. It yields the protein CASSPRQGMNSPLHF.

The chain links TRBV30 to TRBJ1-5, with unresolved D. Germline-derived CDR1 and CDR2 are GTSNPN and SVGIG (reference sequence). CDR3 length: 15 residues. Trimming stripped 3 bases from V and 0 bases from J, with 12 bases between. CDR3 region: CAWSDRGGSNQPQHF. The CDR3 DNA is TGTGCCTGGAGCGACCGGGGTGGTAGCAATCAGCCCCAGCATTTT.

The chain couples TRBV6-5 to TRBJ1-1; possible D gene TRBD1, 6 bases. V gave up 2 bases and J gave up 2 bases, with 9 bases separating them. This CDR3 contains 14 residues. Per germline, CDR1 MNHEY and CDR2 SVGAGI. The CDR3 DNA reads TGTGCCAGCAGTTACGCGGACAGTAACACTGAAGCTTTCTTT. Amino acid sequence: CASSYADSNTEAFF.

J is TRBJ1-2 and V is TRBV10-3; unclear D gene. CDR3 length: 15 residues. Germline V gene lookup returns CDR1 ENHRY and CDR2 SYGVKD. Trimming took 8 bases from V and 5 from J, leaving 21 bases between them. DNA for the CDR3: TGTGCCATCCTAACCCGAGGGAAGGGAAATTATGGCTACACCTTC. Protein product: CAILTRGKGNYGYTF.

This sequence joins TRBV11-2 and TRBJ2-3, with TRBD1 matching 8 bases. CDR1 and CDR2 (germline): SGHAT, FQNNGV. The CDR3 is 17 amino acids. Trimming cost V 1 base and J 6 bases; bases outside gene matches: 12. DNA for the CDR3: TGTGCCAGCAGCTTAGGAAGTTTCGGGACAGGCCACGATACGCAGTATTTT. Translating gives CASSLGSFGTGHDTQYF.

As concerns this clone: Distinct nucleotide sequences in the sample also encode this CDR3. The V gene is TRBV15, the J gene TRBJ2-1; 11 nucleotides align to TRBD2. J gave up 5 bases and V 5 bases, and 5 bases lay outside the gene matches. This CDR3 has 15 amino acids. CDR1 and CDR2 (germline): LNHNV, YYDKDF (reference sequence). The CDR3 is CATSGGTSGHNEQFF. CDR3 coding DNA: TGTGCCACCAGCGGGGGGACTAGCGGCCACAATGAGCAGTTCTTC.

The count of this clone is one. The chain employs TRBV19 and TRBJ2-2, with a possible D match to TRBD2 (6 bases). Per germline, CDR1 LNHDA and CDR2 SQIVND (reference sequence). The CDR3 runs 12 residues. Trimming shortened V by 8 bases and J by 6 bases, and 10 bases separated the two germline ends. CDR3 bases: TGTGCCAGTCATGCGGGGCCCGGGGAGCTGTTTTTT. Its translation: CASHAGPGELFF.

The chain has TRBV5-1 and TRBJ1-4, with TRBD1 identical over 9 bases. The germline V gene has CDR1 SGHRS and CDR2 YFSETQ. Trimming took 5 bases from V and 4 from J; bases not matched to a gene: 6. The CDR3 contains 15 residues. CDR3 residues: CASRDTGGGNEKLFF. In DNA, the CDR3 is TGCGCCAGCAGGGACACAGGGGGCGGTAATGAAAAACTGTTTTTT.

CDR3 nucleotides: TGTGCCAGCAGCTTAGAAAGGGGGCGAACTAATTTACCTACCTACGAGCAGTACTTC. Protein: CASSLERGRTNLPTYEQYF. The V call is TRBV7-2, the J call TRBJ2-7; 7 nucleotides agree with TRBD1. Germline V CDR1 and CDR2: SGHTA, FQGNSA. This CDR3 has 19 residues. V was clipped by 1 base and J by 2 bases; unmatched bases: 17.

V gene TRBV9 combines with J gene TRBJ2-2; TRBD1 matches at 7 bases. The germline V gene has CDR1 SGDLS and CDR2 YYNGEE. The junction had 3 bases not matched to a gene; V was cut back by 1 base and J by 0 bases. The CDR3 has 16 residues. CDR3: CASSVRGQPNTGELFF. CDR3 in DNA: TGTGCCAGCAGCGTAAGGGGACAGCCGAACACCGGGGAGCTGTTTTTT.

This chain links TRBV4-2 with TRBJ1-4; a possible D gene is TRBD1 (6 bases). Per germline, CDR1 LGHNA and CDR2 YNFKEQ. The CDR3 length is 16 residues. Trimming took off 3 bases at V and 7 bases at J, with 18 bases between the two ends. The CDR3: CASSQGTGTMSEKLFF. In nucleotides, the CDR3 is TGTGCCAGCAGCCAGGGCACCGGGACAATGAGTGAAAAACTGTTTTTT.

The chain is built from TRBV9 and TRBJ2-1; 10 bases are a match to TRBD2. The CDR3 is made up of 17 amino acids. Germline CDR1 and CDR2: SGDLS and YYNGEE. V was pared by 2 bases and J by 9 bases, with 14 bases of the junction left unmatched. The CDR3 DNA reads TGTGCCAGCAGCGTCCGGCCCACCTTAGCGGGGGGTGGTGAGCAGTTCTTC. This sequence encodes CASSVRPTLAGGGEQFF.

Concerning this clone itself: Other DNA variants within this sample encode the same CDR3. The genes are TRBV14 and TRBJ2-7, with 10 bases matching TRBD1. Germline-derived CDR1 and CDR2 are SGHDN and FVKESK. This CDR3 comprises 16 residues. The J segment lost 2 bases and the V segment lost 0 bases, leaving 4 bases of the junction unmatched. The CDR3 nucleotides read TGTGCCAGCAGCCAAGATCTCGGACAGGGGGCCTACGAGCAGTACTTC. It codes for CASSQDLGQGAYEQYF.

The CDR3 nucleotides read TGTGCCAGCAGTTTATCTAGGACAGGGGGCTCGTATGAAAAACTGTTTTTT. Protein sequence: CASSLSRTGGSYEKLFF. The chain uses TRBV27 and TRBJ1-4, with 11 positions matching TRBD1. The germline V gene has CDR1 MNHEY and CDR2 SMNVEV (reference sequence). This CDR3 contains 17 residues. J lost 6 bases, V lost 0 bases, and 6 bases had no gene match.

The sample holds a few counts of this clone. The rearrangement links TRBV7-9 to TRBJ1-4, with D unclear. In germline, CDR1 is SEHNR, CDR2 FQNEAQ (reference sequence). This CDR3 is 14 amino acids long. V lost 7 bases and J lost 5, with 14 bases in between. As DNA, the CDR3 is TGTGCCAGCAACCAGGAAGGGAGCAATGAAAAACTGTTTTTT. Encoded protein: CASNQEGSNEKLFF.

The V gene is TRBV15, the J gene TRBJ2-1; D is uncertain. The germline gives CDR1 LNHNV, CDR2 YYDKDF (reference sequence). This CDR3 has 16 amino acids. V was pared by 3 bases and J by 0 bases, with 12 bases between. CDR3 coding DNA: TGTGCCACCAGCAGCCCGGTGGCTAGCTCCTACAATGAGCAGTTCTTC. Its translation: CATSSPVASSYNEQFF. The complete variable domain, with remaining parts taken from reference TRBV15 and TRBJ2-1, reads DAMVIQNPRYQVTQFGKPVTLSCSQTLNHNVMYWYQQKSSQAPKLLFHYYDKDFNNEADTPDNFQSRRPNTSFCFLDIRSPGLGDTAMYLCATSSPVASSYNEQFFGPGTRLTVL.

The V call is TRBV12-3 or TRBV12-4, the J call TRBJ2-2, with TRBD2 matching over 8 bases. CDR3 length: 13 amino acids. Losses at the gene ends were 7 bases for V and 5 bases for J; bases not matched to a gene: 3. The CDR3, as DNA: TGTGCCAGCAAGCGGGAGATTACCGGGGAGCTGTTTTTT. This translates into CASKREITGELFF.